This T cell receptor beta chain was identified during a study of T cell changes during pregnancy in multiple sclerosis (dated by TCRdb to the late 2010s). About the study as a whole: The study looked at changes in the T cell repertoire across pregnancy in women with multiple sclerosis.

This clone occurred once. Its antigen specificity is not known. No much larger clone is present one base from it, and per-base qualities are unavailable. Libraries were made using the immunoSEQ multiplex PCR assay. TCRdb limited this immuneACCESS table to in-frame rearrangements with V and J called. A share of clones is missing; checked studies link under half to unresolved V genes, and the rest is unexplained. For this sample the table gives about 51,000 clones, of which roughly 93% were detected only once. The biggest ten clones account for around 2% of the sample. The CDR3 has 13 amino acids, counting the end cysteine and phenylalanine. Just the 39-base CDR3 DNA is kept, in frame starting at base 1. In the germline V gene, CDR1 corresponds to MNHNS and CDR2 to SASEGT. The junction shows trimming of 6 bases on V and 8 bases on J, and the gene matches do not reach 6 bases of it.

The V gene is TRBV6-1 and the J gene is TRBJ2-1, and 8 junctional nucleotides match TRBD2. The clonotype was recovered from a female donor with multiple sclerosis, enrolled in a pregnancy study. The source was peripheral blood, collected in the second trimester of pregnancy. The CDR3 sequence is CASRLAGSYEQFF. The DNA reads TGTGCCAGCAGGCTAGCGGGCTCCTATGAGCAGTTCTTC.